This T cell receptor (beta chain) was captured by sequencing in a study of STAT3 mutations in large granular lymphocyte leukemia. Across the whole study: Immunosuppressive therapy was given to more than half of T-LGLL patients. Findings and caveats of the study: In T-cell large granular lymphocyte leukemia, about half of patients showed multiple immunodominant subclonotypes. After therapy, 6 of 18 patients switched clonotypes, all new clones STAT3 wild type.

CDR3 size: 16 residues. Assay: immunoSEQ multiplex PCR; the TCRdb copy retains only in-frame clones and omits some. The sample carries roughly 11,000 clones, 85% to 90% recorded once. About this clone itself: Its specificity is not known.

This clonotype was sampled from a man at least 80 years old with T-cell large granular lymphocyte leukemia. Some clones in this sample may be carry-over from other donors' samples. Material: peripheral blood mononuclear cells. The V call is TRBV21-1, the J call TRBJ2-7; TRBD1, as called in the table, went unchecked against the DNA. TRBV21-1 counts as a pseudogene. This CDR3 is CASSKDGDRVPYEQYF. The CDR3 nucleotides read TGTGCCAGCAGCAAAGATGGGGACAGGGTTCCCTACGAGCAGTACTTC.